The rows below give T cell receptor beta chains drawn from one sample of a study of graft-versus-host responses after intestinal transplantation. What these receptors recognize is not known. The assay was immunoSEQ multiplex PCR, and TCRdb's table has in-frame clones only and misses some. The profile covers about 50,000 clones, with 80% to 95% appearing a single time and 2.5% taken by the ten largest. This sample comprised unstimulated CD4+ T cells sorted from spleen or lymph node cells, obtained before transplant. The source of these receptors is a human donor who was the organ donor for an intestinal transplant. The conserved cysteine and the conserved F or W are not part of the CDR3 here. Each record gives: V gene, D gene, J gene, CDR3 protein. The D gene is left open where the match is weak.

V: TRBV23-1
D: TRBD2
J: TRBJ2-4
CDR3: ASSQRRTSGVLAKNIQY

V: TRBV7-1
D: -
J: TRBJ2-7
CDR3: ASSLEFGRSTPGEQY

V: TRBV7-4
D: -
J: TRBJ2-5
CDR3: ASSSGAQQETQY

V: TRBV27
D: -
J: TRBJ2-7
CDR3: ASSLRRSYEQY

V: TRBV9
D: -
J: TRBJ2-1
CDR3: ASSVQTGNEQF

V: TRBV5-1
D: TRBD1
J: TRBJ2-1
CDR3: ARTGGYNEQF

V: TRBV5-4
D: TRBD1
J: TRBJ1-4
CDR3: ASSLTGGRNEKLF

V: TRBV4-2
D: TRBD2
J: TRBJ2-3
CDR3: ASRRAGGTDTQY

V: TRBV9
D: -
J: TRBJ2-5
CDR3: ASSPGGLAIQETQY

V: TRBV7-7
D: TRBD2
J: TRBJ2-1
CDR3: ASSLGGSYNEQF

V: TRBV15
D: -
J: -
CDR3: ATSRVGEGTYNEQF

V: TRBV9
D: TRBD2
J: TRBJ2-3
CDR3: ASSAKAGGTDTQY

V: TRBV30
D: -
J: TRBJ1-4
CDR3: AWNLKGISNEKLF

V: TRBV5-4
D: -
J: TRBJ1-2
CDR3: ASSLSGGYT

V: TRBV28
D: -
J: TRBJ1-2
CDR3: ASSLRAYGGYT

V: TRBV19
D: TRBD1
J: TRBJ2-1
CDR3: ASSIVPGGEQF

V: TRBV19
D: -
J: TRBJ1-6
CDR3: ASSVTGLNSPLH

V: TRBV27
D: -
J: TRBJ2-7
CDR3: ASRSDSSYEQY

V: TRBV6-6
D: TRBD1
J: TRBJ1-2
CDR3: ASSYSGGDSYGYT

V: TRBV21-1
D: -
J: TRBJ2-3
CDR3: ASSTPDRGLLCLSPSTDTQY

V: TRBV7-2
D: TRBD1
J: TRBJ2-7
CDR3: ASSLGQGANEQY

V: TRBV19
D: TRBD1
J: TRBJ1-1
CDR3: ASRQGTGQNTEAF

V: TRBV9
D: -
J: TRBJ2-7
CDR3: ASGAPGTPYEQY

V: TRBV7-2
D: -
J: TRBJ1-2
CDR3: ASSLAGGLDYGYT

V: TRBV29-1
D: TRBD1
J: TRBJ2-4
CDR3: SAARQGSFNIQY

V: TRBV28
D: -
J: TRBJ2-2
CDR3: ASSELNGRNTGELF

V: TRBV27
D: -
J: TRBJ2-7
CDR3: ASSHRFIEGLYEQY

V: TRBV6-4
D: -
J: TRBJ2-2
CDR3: ASSDSRLGGTGELF

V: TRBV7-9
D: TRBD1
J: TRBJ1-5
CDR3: ASSLGGTGNNQPQH

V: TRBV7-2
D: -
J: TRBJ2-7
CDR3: ASSLGVAAPTYEQY

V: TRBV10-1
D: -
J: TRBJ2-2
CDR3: ASSESLCDTGELF

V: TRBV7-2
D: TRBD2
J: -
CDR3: ASSLRLAGYEQY

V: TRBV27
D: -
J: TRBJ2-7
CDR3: ASSSSYEQY

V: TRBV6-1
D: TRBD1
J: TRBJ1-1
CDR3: ASSATGQRNTEAF

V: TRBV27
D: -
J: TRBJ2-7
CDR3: ASSLYSPYEQY

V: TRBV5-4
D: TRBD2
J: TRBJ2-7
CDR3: ASSLPGLAGPYEQY

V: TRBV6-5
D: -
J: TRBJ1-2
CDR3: ASSSFWLVGYT

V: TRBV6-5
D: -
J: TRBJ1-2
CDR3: ASKRQPNYGYT

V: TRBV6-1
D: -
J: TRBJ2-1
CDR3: ASSESWGNEQF

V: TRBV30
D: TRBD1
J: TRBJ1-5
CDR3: AWSQDRSGMAQH

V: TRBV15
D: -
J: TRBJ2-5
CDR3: ATSRGLFQETQY

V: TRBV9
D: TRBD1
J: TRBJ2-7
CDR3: ASSLRDSSYEQY

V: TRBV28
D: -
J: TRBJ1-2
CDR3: ASSSQSPKGDGYT

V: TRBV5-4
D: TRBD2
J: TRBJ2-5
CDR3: ASSLAGLAYQETQY

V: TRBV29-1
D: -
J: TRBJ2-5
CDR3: SVQDGQETQY

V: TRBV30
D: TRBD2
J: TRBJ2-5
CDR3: AWTSGRETQY

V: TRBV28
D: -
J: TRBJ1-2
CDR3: ASRTPGRDYGYT

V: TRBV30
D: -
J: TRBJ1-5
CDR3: AWRRRGGNQPQH

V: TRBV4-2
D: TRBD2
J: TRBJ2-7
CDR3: ASSQDGTSGRLRLYEQY